The 29 T cell receptor beta chains given below trace back to one sample, sequenced in a study of T cell changes during pregnancy in multiple sclerosis. Repertoires were generated with immunoSEQ multiplex PCR, while TCRdb's copy carries only in-frame clones and drops some. The sample gives 45,000 to 75,000 clones, about 92% of which show up once; about 0.85% is in the top ten. The starting material was peripheral blood, obtained in the first trimester of pregnancy. These TCRs come from a female donor with multiple sclerosis, enrolled in a pregnancy study.

This chain connects TRBV5-4 to TRBJ1-1; D call uncertain. This CDR3 region has 13 residues. V lost 1 base and J lost 8, with 12 bases in between. Germline V lookup: CDR1 SGHNT, CDR2 YYREEE (reference sequence). The CDR3 is CASSLWGGEEAFF. In DNA form, the CDR3 reads TGTGCCAGCAGCTTGTGGGGAGGAGAGGAAGCTTTCTTT.

V is TRBV4-3 and J is TRBJ2-3; the match to TRBD2 covers 11 bases. V trimming: 4 bases; J trimming: 2 bases; junction bases outside the gene matches: 8. The length of the CDR3 is 17 residues. CDR1 LGHNA and CDR2 YSLEER come from the germline V gene. The CDR3 region has the DNA TGCGCCAGCAGCCTGGGACTAGCGGCCTCTTCCACAGATACGCAGTATTTT. Its protein is CASSLGLAASSTDTQYF.

V gene TRBV7-2 combines with J gene TRBJ1-1, with D maybe TRBD1 (5 bases). CDR3 length: 15 amino acids. The germline V gene encodes CDR1 SGHTA and CDR2 FQGNSA. V gave up 5 bases and J gave up 4 bases, with 17 bases separating them. The CDR3 DNA is TGTGCCAGCAGCCTGCGGGGGGGATTTGGCACTGAAGCTTTCTTT. Its protein is CASSLRGGFGTEAFF.

J is TRBJ1-2 and V is TRBV30; 7 bases are a match to TRBD1. Germline CDR1 GTSNPN, CDR2 SVGIG (reference sequence). With V trimmed by 0 bases and J by 6 bases, 1 base remained unmatched. The CDR3 is 12 residues long. DNA for the CDR3: TGTGCCTGGAGTGTCCAGGGGGATGGCTACACCTTC. Translated: CAWSVQGDGYTF.

The gene calls are TRBV6-6 and TRBJ2-5, with D maybe TRBD1 (6 bases). The V and J ends lost 5 bases and 0 bases respectively, with 13 bases between them. The CDR3 runs 15 residues. Germline V gene sequence: CDR1 MNHNY, CDR2 SVGAGI (reference sequence). The CDR3 loop reads CASSQTDRDQETQYF. The CDR3 DNA follows: TGTGCCAGCAGTCAGACGGACAGAGACCAAGAGACCCAGTACTTC.

CDR3 bases: TGTGCCAGCAGTTACTCGGGATGGGCAGGGGGCAGCGAGCAGTTCTTC. Its protein is CASSYSGWAGGSEQFF. The chain recombines TRBV6-5 with TRBJ2-1, with TRBD1 matching 8 bases. V was pared by 0 bases and J by 10 bases, with 11 bases of the junction left unmatched. Looked up from germline, CDR1 is MNHEY and CDR2 is SVGAGI. The CDR3 contains 16 residues.

This rearrangement joins TRBV30 to TRBJ2-1, with D possibly TRBD2 on 6 matching bases. The germline gives CDR1 GTSNPN, CDR2 SVGIG (reference sequence). V was clipped by 0 bases and J by 9 bases, with 9 bases between them. The CDR3 runs to 12 residues. The chain's CDR3 is CAWSVRGIEQFF. CDR3 nucleotides: TGTGCCTGGAGTGTACGCGGGATTGAGCAGTTCTTC.

The gene calls are TRBV5-1 and TRBJ2-7; D is unresolved. Trimming left V 0 bases short and J 2 bases short, with 9 bases between. The CDR3 length is 14 residues. The germline V gene encodes CDR1 SGHRS and CDR2 YFSETQ. The CDR3 is CASSLEAATYEQYF. In DNA form, the CDR3 reads TGCGCCAGCAGCTTGGAGGCGGCCACCTACGAGCAGTACTTC.

This sequence joins TRBV6-5 and TRBJ1-2; D is undetermined. Germline V CDR1 and CDR2: MNHEY, SVGAGI. This CDR3 contains 13 residues. V was clipped by 10 bases and J by 3 bases, with 15 bases between them. The CDR3 bases are TGTGCCACCCCTGGCCGGAGTTACTATGGCTACACCTTC. Protein product: CATPGRSYYGYTF.

The J gene is TRBJ1-2, the V gene TRBV30; 7 nucleotides align to TRBD1. The V segment lost 8 bases and the J segment 4 bases; nucleotides outside the gene matches: 10. The CDR3 length is 13 residues. Germline values: CDR1 GTSNPN, CDR2 SVGIG (reference sequence). Here the CDR3 reads CAHWDSAFYGYTF. DNA for the CDR3: TGTGCCCATTGGGACAGCGCCTTCTATGGCTACACCTTC. Using reference TRBV30 and TRBJ1-2 for the parts outside the CDR3, the full variable domain is SQTIHQWPATLVQPVGSPLSLECTVEGTSNPNLYWYRQAAGRGLQLLFYSVGIGQISSEVPQNLSASRPQDRQFILSSKKLLLSDSGFYLCAHWDSAFYGYTFGSGTRLTVV.

This chain uses TRBV6-6 with TRBJ1-1, with TRBD1 matching 8 bases. The V gene's germline CDR1 is MNHNY and CDR2 SVGAGI (reference sequence). J lost 5 bases, V lost 6 bases, and 5 bases had no gene match. The CDR3 has 13 amino acids. The CDR3 DNA reads TGTGCCAGCAGCCAGGGGGCGAGGACTGAAGCTTTCTTT. Residues: CASSQGARTEAFF.

V and J are TRBV5-6 and TRBJ2-7; 12 bases agree with TRBD2. The V and J ends lost 3 bases and 2 bases, in that order; junction bases with no gene match: 9. The CDR3 is 17 residues long. Germline V gives CDR1 SGHDT, CDR2 YYEEEE. CDR3 DNA sequence: TGTGCCAGCAGCTACCCGTCGACTAGCGGGGGTCCCTACGAGCAGTACTTC. Its translation: CASSYPSTSGGPYEQYF.

The chain employs TRBV7-8 and TRBJ2-3, with a possible D match to TRBD2 (7 bases). This CDR3 spans 18 amino acids. Per germline, CDR1 SGHVS and CDR2 FQNEAQ. Trimming took 0 bases from V and 2 from J, leaving 18 bases between them. CDR3 sequence reads: CASSLALWRGPLTDTQYF. The CDR3 DNA follows: TGTGCCAGCAGCTTAGCGCTTTGGCGGGGGCCCCTCACAGATACGCAGTATTTT.

This clone appeared once. The chain uses TRBV29-1 and TRBJ2-3; 11 positions agree with TRBD1. CDR3 length: 15 residues. CDR1 is SQVTM, CDR2 ANQGSEA, per germline. V lost 2 bases, J lost 3 bases, and 4 bases stayed unmatched. The CDR3 DNA is TGCAGCGTTGAAATTGGGGACAGGGGGACAGATACGCAGTATTTT. Its protein is CSVEIGDRGTDTQYF.

The chain employs TRBV5-1 and TRBJ2-1; 15 bases agree with TRBD2. Germline values: CDR1 SGHRS, CDR2 YFSETQ. Trimming at V came to 4 bases and at J to 7 bases, leaving 9 bases not matched to a gene. There are 17 residues in the CDR3. This chain's CDR3 is CASSPGLAGGPSNEQFF. The CDR3 DNA reads TGCGCCAGCAGCCCAGGACTAGCGGGGGGGCCGAGTAATGAGCAGTTCTTC.

This clone has a single count. This chain uses TRBV9 with TRBJ2-5; 8 positions match TRBD2. CDR3 length equals 17 residues. The junction had 12 bases not matched to a gene; V was cut back by 1 base and J by 4 bases. Germline V gene sequence: CDR1 SGDLS, CDR2 YYNGEE. CDR3 sequence: CASSVSGGALGGETQYF. CDR3 in DNA: TGTGCCAGCAGCGTATCCGGGGGGGCTTTAGGAGGAGAGACCCAGTACTTC.

The chain couples TRBV30 to TRBJ1-2; maybe TRBD1 (5 bases). Germline CDR1 and CDR2: GTSNPN and SVGIG (reference sequence). Trimming removed 2 bases at V and 7 bases at J, with 11 bases between. The CDR3 has 12 residues. The CDR3 loop reads CAWSRPGGGYTF. Here the CDR3 DNA reads TGTGCCTGGAGTCGACCGGGGGGTGGCTACACCTTC.

The chain recombines TRBV2 with TRBJ1-1; perhaps TRBD1 as D (5 bases). Germline V lookup: CDR1 SNHLY, CDR2 FYNNEI. CDR3 length: 15 residues. Trimming removed 1 base at V and 0 bases at J, with 9 bases between. CDR3 sequence (DNA): TGTGCCAGCAGTGAAGGGGGCAGAATGAACACTGAAGCTTTCTTT. It translates to CASSEGGRMNTEAFF.

The chain links TRBV10-3 to TRBJ2-3, with unresolved D. V was shortened by 3 bases and J by 4 bases, with 14 bases between the two germline ends. The CDR3 is 15 amino acids. Germline CDR1 reads ENHRY; CDR2 reads SYGVKD. The CDR3 nucleotides are TGTGCCATCAGTGATCGGTCGTACGTCCCAGATACGCAGTATTTT. Encoded protein: CAISDRSYVPDTQYF.

The CDR3 loop is CATSSGGATDTQYF. Here the CDR3 DNA reads TGTGCCACCAGTAGCGGGGGGGCTACAGATACGCAGTATTTT. The chain couples TRBV15 to TRBJ2-3, with TRBD2 matching over 11 bases. CDR3 length: 14 amino acids. Germline V gene data show CDR1 as LNHNV and CDR2 as YYDKDF (reference sequence). Trimming cost V 6 bases and J 3 bases; bases outside gene matches: 2.

V is TRBV5-5 and J is TRBJ2-5, with D tentatively TRBD2 (5 bases). CDR1 and CDR2 from the germline V gene are SGHKS and YYEKEE (reference sequence). CDR3 length: 14 amino acids. The V end lost 1 base, the J end lost 1 base, and 8 bases lay between the germline ends. The CDR3 DNA reads as TGTGCCAGCAGCTTGATGAGGGCCCAAGAGACCCAGTACTTC. Translating gives CASSLMRAQETQYF.

This clone was counted a single time. V gene TRBV5-5 combines with J gene TRBJ2-1, with 10 nucleotides matching TRBD2. The junction had 10 bases not matched to a gene; V was cut back by 3 bases and J by 7 bases. The CDR3 consists of 16 residues. Per germline, CDR1 SGHKS and CDR2 YYEKEE (reference sequence). The CDR3 DNA follows: TGTGCCAGCAGCTGGGCTAGCGGGGGCCAGGTGAATGAGCAGTTCTTC. Its protein product is CASSWASGGQVNEQFF.

V is TRBV7-2 and J is TRBJ1-1; a weak D match, TRBD1 (5 bases). The length of the CDR3 is 14 residues. V was cut by 3 bases and J by 6 bases, with 14 bases left in between. Per germline, CDR1 SGHTA and CDR2 FQGNSA. This CDR3 is CASSLEGLPPEAFF. CDR3 DNA sequence: TGTGCCAGCAGCTTGGAGGGACTCCCCCCTGAAGCTTTCTTT.

The chain uses TRBV5-4 and TRBJ1-5; TRBD1 might be the D (5 bases). Trimming removed 0 bases at V and 5 bases at J, with 12 bases between. The germline CDR1 and CDR2 sequences are SGHNT and YYREEE (reference sequence). The CDR3 has 15 amino acids. The chain's CDR3 is CASSLGGVGDQPQHF. CDR3 in DNA: TGTGCCAGCAGCTTGGGGGGGGTGGGAGATCAGCCCCAGCATTTT.

This clone was observed a single time. V and J are TRBV10-3 and TRBJ2-3, with TRBD1 identical over 9 bases. Trimming took 1 base from V and 1 from J; bases not matched to a gene: 3. The V gene's germline CDR1 is ENHRY and CDR2 SYGVKD. The CDR3 covers 16 residues. This CDR3 reads CAISEYRDRGTDTQYF. CDR3 bases: TGTGCCATCAGTGAGTACCGGGACAGGGGCACAGATACGCAGTATTTT.

The V gene is TRBV5-6, the J gene TRBJ1-5; D perhaps matches TRBD1 (5 bases). The CDR3 runs 15 residues. Germline CDR1 and CDR2: SGHDT and YYEEEE. V was trimmed by 2 bases and J by 6 bases, leaving 15 bases between them. The CDR3 nucleotides are TGTGCCAGCAGCTTCCGGGCCAGGGAATCTCAGCCCCAGCATTTT. This translates into CASSFRARESQPQHF.

Points on this clone: This sample also contains other DNA sequences that code for the same CDR3. The genes are TRBV2 and TRBJ2-7; 12 bases match TRBD2. Germline V gene lookup returns CDR1 SNHLY and CDR2 FYNNEI. V shed 6 bases and J 0 bases; nucleotides not matched to a gene: 6. The CDR3 consists of 16 residues. The CDR3 DNA sequence: TGTGCCAGCAGGGCAGGACTAGCGGGGAGCTCCTACGAGCAGTACTTC. Translating it yields CASRAGLAGSSYEQYF.

The chain carries TRBV25-1 and TRBJ1-2, with D maybe TRBD1 (5 bases). Trimming took off 2 bases at V and 0 bases at J, with 13 bases between the two ends. The CDR3 sequence is 16 residues long. Per the germline V gene, CDR1 is MGHDK and CDR2 is SYGVNS. The CDR3 DNA is TGTGCCAGCAGTGAAACAGGAGCTTCAGCTAACTATGGCTACACCTTC. Encoded protein: CASSETGASANYGYTF.

This chain uses TRBV27 with TRBJ1-2, with TRBD1 matching over 9 bases. This CDR3 is built from 16 residues. V was pared by 5 bases and J by 2 bases, with 9 bases of the junction left unmatched. Germline V gives CDR1 MNHEY, CDR2 SMNVEV (reference sequence). The CDR3, as DNA: TGTGCCAGCAGTCCGGAGGGACAGGGCGGAAACTATGGCTACACCTTC. It codes for CASSPEGQGGNYGYTF.